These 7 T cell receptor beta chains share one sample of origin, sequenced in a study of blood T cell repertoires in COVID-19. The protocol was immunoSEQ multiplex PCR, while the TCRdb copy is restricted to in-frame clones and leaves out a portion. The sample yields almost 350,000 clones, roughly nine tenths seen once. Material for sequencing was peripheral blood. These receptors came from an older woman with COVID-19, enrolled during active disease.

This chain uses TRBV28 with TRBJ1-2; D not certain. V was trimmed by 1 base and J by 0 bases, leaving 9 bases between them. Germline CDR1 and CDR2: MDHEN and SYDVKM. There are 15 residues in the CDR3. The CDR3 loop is CASSLLAPANYGYTF. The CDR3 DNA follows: TGTGCCAGCAGTTTATTGGCCCCAGCTAACTATGGCTACACCTTC.

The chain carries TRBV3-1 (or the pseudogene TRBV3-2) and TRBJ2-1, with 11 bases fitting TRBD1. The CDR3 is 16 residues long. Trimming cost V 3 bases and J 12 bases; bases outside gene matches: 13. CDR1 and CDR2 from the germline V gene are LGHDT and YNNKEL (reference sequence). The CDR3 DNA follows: TGTGCCAGCAGCCATGCTGGACAGGGGGCACTTTTAGGGCAGTTCTTC. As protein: CASSHAGQGALLGQFF.

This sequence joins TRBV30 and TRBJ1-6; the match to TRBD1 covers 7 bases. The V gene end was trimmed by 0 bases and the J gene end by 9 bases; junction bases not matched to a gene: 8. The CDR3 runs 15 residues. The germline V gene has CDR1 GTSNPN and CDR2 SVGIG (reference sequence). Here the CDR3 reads CAWSVRGQLGSPLHF. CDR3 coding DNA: TGTGCCTGGAGTGTACGGGGACAGTTGGGTTCACCCCTCCACTTT.

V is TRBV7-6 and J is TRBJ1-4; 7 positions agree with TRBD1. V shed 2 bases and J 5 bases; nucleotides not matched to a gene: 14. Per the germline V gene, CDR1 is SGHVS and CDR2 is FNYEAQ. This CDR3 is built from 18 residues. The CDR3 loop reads CASSLTHRRTGLNEKLFF. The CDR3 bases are TGTGCCAGCAGCTTAACTCATCGTCGGACAGGTCTAAATGAAAAACTGTTTTTT.

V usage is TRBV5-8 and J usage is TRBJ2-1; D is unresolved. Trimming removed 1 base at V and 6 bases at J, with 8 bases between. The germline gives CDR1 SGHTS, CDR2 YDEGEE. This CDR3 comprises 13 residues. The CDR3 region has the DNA TGTGCCAGCAGCTTGAATATCGGCAATGAGCAGTTCTTC. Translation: CASSLNIGNEQFF.

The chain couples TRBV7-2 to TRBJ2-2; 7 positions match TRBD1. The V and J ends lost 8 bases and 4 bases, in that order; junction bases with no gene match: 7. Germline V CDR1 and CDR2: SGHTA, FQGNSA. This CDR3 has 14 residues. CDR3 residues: CASLYHRGTGELFF. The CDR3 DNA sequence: TGTGCCAGCCTCTATCACAGGGGCACCGGGGAGCTGTTTTTT.

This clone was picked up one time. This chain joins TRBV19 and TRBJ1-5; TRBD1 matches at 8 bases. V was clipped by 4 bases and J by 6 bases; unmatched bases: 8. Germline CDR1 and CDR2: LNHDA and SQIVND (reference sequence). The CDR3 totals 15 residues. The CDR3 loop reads CASSTPDRGGQPQHF. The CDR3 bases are TGTGCCAGTAGTACCCCCGACAGGGGAGGTCAGCCCCAGCATTTT.